This T cell receptor beta chain stems from a study of blood T cell repertoires in COVID-19. Study as a whole: Specimens from acute and convalescent COVID-19 originated in the United States, Italy and Spain. From T cells, B-cell-depleted T cells, or PBMCs came the material, which was cDNA or gDNA.

The CDR3 covers 16 residues. V was clipped by 5 bases and J by 0 bases, with 13 bases between them. Germline V gene lookup returns CDR1 SEHNR and CDR2 FQNEAQ (reference sequence). Source study methods: The authors estimated nucleated cell counts from reference gene primer amplification. The data were produced by immunoSEQ multiplex PCR, yet TCRdb's version contains in-frame clones alone and is incomplete. V and J calls and clone size come straight from that table; D and trimming were deduced from the DNA. The profile shows some 55,000 clones, approximately 90% of them singletons. The chain is built from TRBV7-9 and TRBJ1-4; D is unclear. The specimen was peripheral blood. This clonotype was obtained from a woman aged 35 to 49 with active COVID-19. CDR3 protein: CASSPLIDPTNEKLFF. In DNA form, the CDR3 reads TGTGCCAGCAGCCCACTGATCGATCCAACTAATGAAAAACTGTTTTTT.